This T cell receptor beta chain was recorded in a study of control samples from healthy donors and cancer patients. Only in-frame clones appear in the TCRdb table, and some are missing; sequencing was by immunoSEQ multiplex PCR. The data contain a few hundred thousand clones, about nine tenths of them singletons. The CDR3 has 14 amino acids. From germline, CDR1 is MNHEY and CDR2 SVGAGI. Trimming cost V 2 bases and J 4 bases; bases outside gene matches: 2. The rearrangement joins TRBV6-5 to TRBJ1-5; TRBD1 matches at 7 bases. The clonotype was recovered from a man aged 40-49 years with head and neck cancer. The source material was PBMCs. The CDR3 region has the DNA TGTGCCAGCAGTTACGGACAGGCTAATCAGCCCCAGCATTTT. Translated, it gives CASSYGQANQPQHF.